These 9 T cell receptor beta chains were sequenced from one sample in a study of OX40 agonist ivuxolimab in advanced cancers. The protocol was immunoSEQ multiplex PCR, while the TCRdb copy is restricted to in-frame clones and leaves out a portion. This sample has some 110,000 clones, with 80% to 95% found just once. The material was CD4+ or CD8+ T cells sorted from blood, obtained in a trial of the OX40 agonist ivuxolimab. The receptors derive from an adult with an advanced solid tumor such as melanoma, head and neck, liver or kidney cancer.

The CDR3 bases are TGTGCCAGCAGCTTACAGACTAGCGGGAGTTCAGGGCAGTACTTC. This sequence encodes CASSLQTSGSSGQYF. This chain uses TRBV7-3 with TRBJ2-7, with TRBD2 identical over 12 bases. V lost 2 bases and J lost 9; bases outside the gene matches: 8. Germline CDR1 and CDR2: SGHTA and FQGTGA. The CDR3 consists of 15 residues.

The V call is TRBV29-1, the J call TRBJ2-1; a possible D gene is TRBD1 (6 bases). Germline lookup yields CDR1 SQVTM and CDR2 ANQGSEA. This CDR3 comprises 13 residues. V was trimmed by 6 bases and J by 5 bases, leaving 14 bases between them. DNA for the CDR3: TGCAGCGTGTTGAGGACAGCCAACAATGAGCAGTTCTTC. Protein product: CSVLRTANNEQFF.

The V and J genes are TRBV5-1 and TRBJ2-5; the D gene is possibly TRBD2 (6 bases). Judging by the DNA end, TRBJ2-7 fits better; the J call may be wrong. The CDR3 has 14 amino acids. Germline V gene lookup returns CDR1 SGHRS and CDR2 YFSETQ. The CDR3 nucleotides read TGCGCCAGCAGCCCACCGGGGACTCTGAACGAGCAGTACTTC. Amino acid sequence: CASSPPGTLNEQYF.

V is TRBV6-6 and J is TRBJ2-5; 9 positions match TRBD1. CDR3 length: 14 residues. Looked up from germline, CDR1 is MNHNY and CDR2 is SVGAGI (reference sequence). J gave up 1 base and V 6 bases, and 3 bases lay outside the gene matches. CDR3: CASRLTGGQETQYF. Here the CDR3 DNA reads TGTGCCAGCAGGCTGACAGGGGGCCAAGAGACCCAGTACTTC.

This clone was seen a single time. This chain joins TRBV7-9 and TRBJ2-1; 7 bases fit TRBD1. CDR1 is SEHNR, CDR2 FQNEAQ, per germline (reference sequence). This CDR3 comprises 16 residues. J lost 3 bases, V lost 4 bases, and 9 bases had no gene match. Here the CDR3 reads CASSSPGRQGYNEQFF. The CDR3 nucleotides are TGTGCCAGCAGCTCCCCGGGGAGACAGGGCTACAATGAGCAGTTCTTC.

The CDR3 spells CASSRAGVPEAFF. DNA for the CDR3: TGTGCCAGCAGCCGGGCAGGGGTCCCTGAAGCTTTCTTT. V and J are TRBV5-6 and TRBJ1-1; tentative D call: TRBD1 (6 bases). CDR1 is SGHDT, CDR2 YYEEEE, per germline. Trimming cost V 4 bases and J 6 bases, with 13 bases left between them. The CDR3 loop spans 13 amino acids.

This rearrangement joins TRBV7-3 to TRBJ2-1; 8 bases align to TRBD1. The CDR3 is made up of 16 amino acids. V dropped 0 bases and J dropped 2; count of bases not matched to a gene: 3. Germline CDR1 reads SGHTA; CDR2 reads FQGTGA. CDR3 in DNA: TGTGCCAGCAGCTTAACCTCAGGGGGCCCCTACAATGAGCAGTTCTTC. It is translated as CASSLTSGGPYNEQFF.

The CDR3 loop is CASSEVGATRGGYTF. In DNA, the CDR3 is TGTGCCAGCAGTGAAGTGGGTGCTACCCGAGGTGGCTACACCTTC. The chain couples TRBV2 to TRBJ1-2; no reliable D call. Germline lookup yields CDR1 SNHLY and CDR2 FYNNEI. V lost 1 base and J lost 7, with 16 bases in between. The CDR3 has 15 residues.

The chain couples TRBV28 to TRBJ1-4; 11 bases agree with TRBD1. The length of the CDR3 is 15 residues. From germline, CDR1 is MDHEN and CDR2 SYDVKM. V lost 8 bases to trimming and J lost 8 bases; unmatched junction nucleotides: 10. The CDR3 loop reads CASYLSGTGGEKLFF. The CDR3 nucleotides are TGTGCCAGCTATTTGTCCGGGACAGGGGGGGAAAAACTGTTTTTT. Using reference TRBV28 and TRBJ1-4 for the parts outside the CDR3, the full variable domain is DVKVTQSSRYLVKRTGEKVFLECVQDMDHENMFWYRQDPGLGLRLIYFSYDVKMKEKGDIPEGYSVSREKKERFSLILESASTNQTSMYLCASYLSGTGGEKLFFGSGTQLSVL.